These 17 T cell receptor beta chains were sequenced from one sample in a study of T-cell memory formation after mild COVID-19. TCRdb reprocessed the 5' RACE reads with MiXCR, giving one entry per CDR3 protein. The sample includes over 500,000 distinct CDR3 sequences, approximately 15% of them seen just once. Specimen: PBMCs or a T cell subset sorted from them (not recorded which). These TCRs come from an adult woman who had mild COVID-19 (a few samples of this study predate the infection). Cell type and time point are not known.

This clonotype was counted only a few times. V usage is TRBV7-6 and J usage is TRBJ2-3; D is possibly TRBD2 (5 bases). V was pared by 2 bases and J by 6 bases, with 15 bases between. The CDR3 sequence is 15 residues long. Germline CDR1 reads SGHVS; CDR2 reads FNYEAQ. The CDR3: CASSLSILGVDTQYF. CDR3 nucleotide sequence: TGTGCCAGCAGCTTATCAATACTAGGAGTGGATACGCAGTATTTT.

Only a few counts were recorded for this clonotype. The V gene is TRBV3-1, the J gene TRBJ1-2; 12 bases align to TRBD1. Per the germline V gene, CDR1 is LGHDT and CDR2 is YNNKEL (reference sequence). The trim removed 4 bases at V and 4 bases at J, leaving 13 bases unmatched. The length of the CDR3 is 18 residues. CDR3 residues: CASSRRGTGGQAPYGYTF. DNA of the CDR3: TGTGCCAGCAGCCGCCGAGGGACAGGGGGCCAAGCTCCCTATGGCTACACCTTC.

This clonotype appeared a few times. V and J are TRBV20-1 and TRBJ2-6; D remains ambiguous. V lost 2 bases and J 0 bases, leaving 11 bases between the germline ends. The germline CDR1 and CDR2 sequences are DFQATT and SNEGSKA (reference sequence). The CDR3 has 16 residues. The CDR3: CSARNSLRSGANVLTF. DNA of the CDR3: TGCAGTGCTAGAAACTCGCTACGCTCTGGGGCCAACGTCCTGACTTTC.

The chain employs TRBV5-1 and TRBJ2-7, with D possibly being TRBD2 (6 bases). This CDR3 is 13 amino acids long. In germline, CDR1 is SGHRS, CDR2 YFSETQ. V was clipped by 5 bases and J by 5 bases, with 14 bases between them. CDR3 amino acids: CASSSAPSDEQYF. The CDR3 nucleotides read TGCGCCAGCAGTAGTGCGCCTAGCGACGAGCAGTACTTC. The whole variable domain, filled in from reference TRBV5-1 and TRBJ2-7, reads KAGVTQTPRYLIKTRGQQVTLSCSPISGHRSVSWYQQTPGQGLQFLFEYFSETQRNKGNFPGRFSGRQFSNSRSEMNVSTLELGDSALYLCASSSAPSDEQYFGPGTRLTVT.

This clonotype came up a few times. The chain joins TRBV4-1 to TRBJ1-1; D ambiguous. CDR1 is MGHRA and CDR2 is YSYEKL in the germline V gene. CDR3 length equals 20 residues. Trimming shortened V by 0 bases and J by 1 base, and 24 bases separated the two germline ends. The DNA for the CDR3 is TGCGCCAGCAGCCAAGATCCCCCGGCCGGGCTTGCGGGGTCGAACACTGAAGCTTTCTTT. Protein product: CASSQDPPAGLAGSNTEAFF.

The rearrangement links TRBV2 to TRBJ2-7; no clear D gene. The length of the CDR3 is 12 residues. V was pared by 7 bases and J by 3 bases, with 10 bases between. The germline gives CDR1 SNHLY, CDR2 FYNNEI. CDR3 residues: CASKDGRYEQYF. The CDR3 region has the DNA TGTGCCAGCAAGGACGGACGCTACGAGCAGTACTTC. Looking up the rest from reference TRBV2 and TRBJ2-7 gives the full variable domain: EPEVTQTPSHQVTQMGQEVILRCVPISNHLYFYWYRQILGQKVEFLVSFYNNEISEKSEIFDDQFSVERPDGSNFTLKIRSTKLEDSAMYFCASKDGRYEQYFGPGTRLTVT.

This clonotype was observed a handful of times. This rearrangement joins TRBV15 to TRBJ2-7; 12 positions agree with TRBD1. Germline CDR1 is LNHNV and CDR2 is YYDKDF (reference sequence). This CDR3 region has 15 residues. Trimming at V came to 3 bases and at J to 5 bases, leaving 5 bases not matched to a gene. CDR3 coding DNA: TGTGCCACCAGCAGCCCCGGGACAGGGGGCCACGAGCAGTACTTC. The encoded protein is CATSSPGTGGHEQYF.

In its sample, this clonotype was seen many times. The chain combines TRBV9 with TRBJ1-2, with D perhaps TRBD1 (5 bases). The CDR3 totals 15 residues. Between the trimmed V and J ends, which lost 3 bases and 0 bases, there was a span of 12 bases. CDR1 SGDLS and CDR2 YYNGEE come from the germline V gene. CDR3 sequence (DNA): TGTGCCAGCAGCGAGGGGACGCTTGCTAACTATGGCTACACCTTC. It codes for CASSEGTLANYGYTF.

V gene TRBV4-1 combines with J gene TRBJ1-2, with D uncertain. This CDR3 spans 13 amino acids. Germline assignment: CDR1 MGHRA and CDR2 YSYEKL. V gave up 0 bases and J gave up 5 bases, with 7 bases separating them. DNA for the CDR3: TGCGCCAGCAGCCAAGATGGCCGGTATGGCTACACCTTC. As protein: CASSQDGRYGYTF.

V gene TRBV3-1 combines with J gene TRBJ2-1; 9 nucleotides match TRBD2. The CDR3 is 16 amino acids. Germline CDR1 and CDR2: LGHDT and YNNKEL (reference sequence). With V trimmed by 4 bases and J by 5 bases, 9 bases remained unmatched. CDR3 DNA: TGTGCCAGCAGCCCATTAGCGGGGGCGGAGAACAATGAGCAGTTCTTC. Residues: CASSPLAGAENNEQFF.

This clonotype has a handful of counts. The rearrangement joins TRBV12-3 or TRBV12-4 to TRBJ1-5, with D tentatively TRBD1 (5 bases). The CDR3 runs to 14 residues. Trimming stripped 5 bases from V and 2 bases from J, with 10 bases between. The CDR3 region has the DNA TGTGCCAGCAGTAAGGTAGGGGGCAATCAGCCCCAGCATTTT. Protein: CASSKVGGNQPQHF.

This rearrangement joins TRBV7-8 to TRBJ2-5; perhaps TRBD2 as D (5 bases). The CDR3 spans 14 residues. Per germline, CDR1 SGHVS and CDR2 FQNEAQ. Trimming cost V 8 bases and J 5 bases, with 18 bases left between them. Written as DNA, the CDR3 is TGTGCCAGCGGCGGGCTAGCCGCCGGCGAGACCCAGTACTTC. Translated: CASGGLAAGETQYF.

This clonotype has only a few counts. The chain is built from TRBV7-9 and TRBJ2-1, with 12 bases aligning to TRBD1. There are 14 residues in the CDR3. J lost 9 bases, V lost 7 bases, and 7 bases had no gene match. The germline V gene has CDR1 SEHNR and CDR2 FQNEAQ (reference sequence). CDR3 region: CASKGQGAIGEQFF. Written as DNA, the CDR3 is TGTGCCAGCAAGGGACAGGGGGCGATAGGTGAGCAGTTCTTC.

This clonotype came up once. The chain is built from TRBV7-6 and TRBJ1-2; D not resolved. The CDR3 consists of 13 residues. Germline V gene lookup returns CDR1 SGHVS and CDR2 FNYEAQ. V was trimmed by 1 base and J by 6 bases, leaving 9 bases between them. CDR3 in amino acids: CASSLERSHGYTF. CDR3 DNA sequence: TGTGCCAGCAGCTTAGAAAGGAGCCATGGCTACACCTTC.

The chain couples TRBV9 to TRBJ2-2; 10 bases map to TRBD2. The CDR3 runs to 16 residues. Germline V gene data show CDR1 as SGDLS and CDR2 as YYNGEE. The ends lost 3 bases at V and 5 bases at J; junction bases unmatched: 7. This CDR3 reads CASSAELAGRTGELFF. The DNA of the CDR3 is TGTGCCAGCAGCGCAGAACTAGCGGGAAGGACCGGGGAGCTGTTTTTT.

The J gene is TRBJ1-1, the V gene TRBV5-1, with 11 positions matching TRBD1. The CDR3 loop spans 16 amino acids. J gave up 1 base and V 5 bases, and 7 bases lay outside the gene matches. CDR1 and CDR2 (germline): SGHRS, YFSETQ. CDR3 sequence (DNA): TGCGCCAGCAGGCCGTTCGGGACAGGGGGGAACACTGAAGCTTTCTTT. Its translation: CASRPFGTGGNTEAFF.

This clonotype appeared a few times. The chain has TRBV29-1 and TRBJ2-7, with a possible D match to TRBD2 (7 bases). The V gene's germline CDR1 is SQVTM and CDR2 ANQGSEA. The CDR3 has 13 amino acids. Trimming removed 4 bases from V and 0 bases from J, with 10 bases in between. In DNA, the CDR3 is TGCAGCGTTGTGGGGGGGCGCTCCTACGAGCAGTACTTC. Amino acid sequence: CSVVGGRSYEQYF.